A selection of T cell receptor beta chains follows, all from one sample in a study of blood T cell repertoires in COVID-19. TCRdb keeps only in-frame clones here, not all; method: immunoSEQ multiplex PCR. The table shows more than 95,000 clones, with just over 90% occurring only once. The sequenced sample was peripheral blood. All receptors come from a human donor with active COVID-19. The donor label of this sample is uncertain. CDR3s include the opening cysteine and the closing phenylalanine or tryptophan. D genes are given only for firm matches. Part of the rows lack a size; the others show once, few, many or a class for expanded clones.

>.|TRBV5-1|.|TRBJ2-5
CASSYRNYWETQYF
>TRBD1|TRBV5-1|.|TRBJ1-4
CASSFGQGDEKLFF
>.|TRBV11-1|.|TRBJ2-7
CASSRGGQPPYEQYF
>TRBD1|TRBV2|.|TRBJ1-6
CASSQDRTHNSPLHF
>.|TRBV19|.|TRBJ2-1
CASSMGGAYNEQFF
>.|TRBV28|once|TRBJ1-5
CASSLQGMSNQPQHF
>.|TRBV4-2|.|TRBJ1-2
CASSQSGNYGYTF
>.|TRBV6-2/TRBV6-3|.|TRBJ2-3
CASSYREVPSTDTQYF
>TRBD1|TRBV5-8|.|TRBJ1-1
CASSGDRGWVNTEAFF
>.|TRBV9|.|TRBJ1-6
CASSVTDNSPLHF
>.|TRBV19|.|TRBJ1-3
CATKYSGSGNTIYF
>.|TRBV7-2|few|TRBJ1-4
CASSLDAGFGNEKLFF
>.|TRBV28|.|TRBJ2-7
CASSIITGSRSYEQYF
>TRBD1|TRBV10-2|.|TRBJ1-1
CASEDRGLSEAFF
>TRBD1|TRBV19|.|TRBJ1-1
CASSHQGVAEAFF
>.|TRBV24-1|.|TRBJ2-1
CATSGHGQYNEQFF
>TRBD1|TRBV5-5|.|TRBJ1-3
CASSLASPDRVANTIYF
>.|TRBV28|.|TRBJ1-2
CASSRRRGNYGYTF
>.|TRBV18|.|TRBJ1-5
CASSQSSNQPQHF
>.|TRBV3-1/TRBV3-2|.|TRBJ1-5
CASSQTRGPNQPQHF
>TRBD2|TRBV11-3|.|TRBJ2-2
CASSHLASGGTGELFF
>TRBD1|TRBV19|.|TRBJ1-5
CASSILGTGVYSNQPQHF
>TRBD2|TRBV18|.|TRBJ2-2
CASSPIEAGDTGELFF
>TRBD1|TRBV19|.|TRBJ2-7
CASGQGTPYEQYF
>.|TRBV28|few|TRBJ1-6
CASSDDWNSPLHF
>TRBD1|TRBV3-1/TRBV3-2|.|TRBJ2-2
CASSRRQGGVGELFF
>.|TRBV6-5|.|TRBJ1-3
CASSRDTFSGNTIYF
>TRBD1|TRBV27|.|TRBJ1-5
CASSSRIRGNQPQHF
>.|TRBV18|.|TRBJ2-3
CASSQTSPGTDTQYF
>.|TRBV6-5|.|TRBJ1-2
CASSLETGPDYGYTF
>.|TRBV28|.|TRBJ2-1
CASSLRGQGYNEQFF
>TRBD1|TRBV5-4|.|TRBJ1-5
CASSIGQGFNQPQHF
>.|TRBV10-3|once|TRBJ2-2
CAISDRPNTGELFF
>.|TRBV27|.|TRBJ2-3
CASSFQVTDTQYF
>.|TRBV6-1|.|TRBJ1-2
CASSDYRYGYTF
>TRBD1|TRBV7-2|.|TRBJ2-5
CASSFDRGQETQYF
>.|TRBV7-9|once|TRBJ1-2
CASSLSELLGYTF
>.|TRBV4-1|.|TRBJ1-2
CASSQISGSNYGYTF
>.|TRBV7-2|.|TRBJ1-1
CASSQRAGYQAFF
>TRBD1|TRBV11-2|.|TRBJ1-4
CASSPGQGARSGEKLFF
>TRBD1|TRBV7-6|.|TRBJ2-7
CASSVRDSSYEQYF
>.|TRBV27|.|TRBJ2-7
CASSSPTTGLRNEQYF
>.|TRBV6-2/TRBV6-3|.|TRBJ2-7
CASSYTGLGEQYF
>TRBD1|TRBV7-9|once|TRBJ2-3
CASSPDRGWGNTQYF
>.|TRBV5-3|.|TRBJ1-2
CARSLVFGNNYGYTF
>TRBD1|TRBV28|.|TRBJ1-6
CASSPLGQGNSPLHF
>.|TRBV6-5|few|TRBJ1-4
CASSSFRQGMAEKLFF
>.|TRBV12-5|.|TRBJ2-3
CASGLVRDTDTQYF
>.|TRBV6-5|few|TRBJ1-6
CASSYFVNSPLHF
>TRBD1|TRBV2|.|TRBJ2-1
CASSEVPVPAPRGLQGEIYNEQFF
>.|TRBV6-2/TRBV6-3|.|TRBJ2-1
CASSYSNRLTYNEQFF
>.|TRBV11-2|once|TRBJ1-1
CASSPLYYGTEAFF
>TRBD1|TRBV29-1|.|TRBJ2-3
CSVAGQGMWRDTQYF